The 20 T cell receptor beta chains below were found in one sample sequenced in a study of blood T cell repertoires in COVID-19. TCRdb keeps only in-frame clones here, not all; method: immunoSEQ multiplex PCR. This table has approximately 82,000 clones, 80% to 85% appearing once. Sequencing was performed on peripheral blood. The source is a woman in her seventies with acute or convalescent COVID-19.

The chain carries TRBV7-9 and TRBJ2-2, with TRBD2 matching 8 bases. The length of the CDR3 is 14 residues. Germline V lookup: CDR1 SEHNR, CDR2 FQNEAQ (reference sequence). V shed 7 bases, J shed 6 bases, and the junction held 7 bases outside the gene matches. CDR3 sequence: CASIERETPGELFF. DNA of the CDR3: TGTGCCAGCATTGAGCGGGAGACCCCCGGGGAGCTGTTTTTT.

V is TRBV7-3 and J is TRBJ2-2; D is perhaps TRBD1 (6 bases). Germline V gene data show CDR1 as SGHTA and CDR2 as FQGTGA. The germline V and J ends were trimmed by 6 bases and 3 bases, with 14 bases remaining between them. CDR3 length equals 15 residues. As DNA, the CDR3 is TGTGCCAGCAGTTCGACAGGAGCGGACACCGGGGAGCTGTTTTTT. Its protein product is CASSSTGADTGELFF.

V is TRBV4-1 and J is TRBJ2-5; 10 bases match TRBD2. Germline V CDR1 and CDR2: MGHRA, YSYEKL. The CDR3 contains 16 residues. V dropped 1 base and J dropped 0; count of bases not matched to a gene: 2. The CDR3 DNA is TGCGCCAGCAGCCAAGGGACTAGCGGTTACCAAGAGACCCAGTACTTC. Translated, it gives CASSQGTSGYQETQYF.

The chain is built from TRBV7-2 and TRBJ2-2, with a weak D call TRBD2 (6 bases). From germline, CDR1 is SGHTA and CDR2 FQGNSA. V shed 4 bases and J shed 2 bases, with 11 bases lying between them. The CDR3 is made up of 15 amino acids. CDR3 residues: CASSSSGTNTGELFF. In DNA, the CDR3 is TGTGCCAGCAGCTCCTCGGGGACTAACACCGGGGAGCTGTTTTTT. Full variable domain (outside the CDR3, taken from reference TRBV7-2 and TRBJ2-2): GAGVSQSPSNKVTEKGKDVELRCDPISGHTALYWYRQSLGQGLEFLIYFQGNSAPDKSGLPSDRFSAERTGGSVSTLTIQRTQQEDSAVYLCASSSSGTNTGELFFGEGSRLTVL.

The rearrangement uses TRBV3-1 (or the pseudogene TRBV3-2) and TRBJ1-4; D is possibly TRBD1 (5 bases). CDR3 length: 16 amino acids. V lost 1 base, J lost 6 bases, and 15 bases lay in between. Germline assignment: CDR1 LGHDT and CDR2 YNNKEL (reference sequence). For the CDR3, the DNA is TGTGCCAGCAGCCAAGTATGGTCGGGGGAAGATGAAAAACTGTTTTTT. Translated, it gives CASSQVWSGEDEKLFF.

V is TRBV2 and J is TRBJ2-3; tentatively, D is TRBD2 (6 bases). Germline V gives CDR1 SNHLY, CDR2 FYNNEI. CDR3 size: 11 residues. V lost 8 bases and J 3 bases, leaving 6 bases between the germline ends. The CDR3 protein is CASGLTDTQYF. CDR3 bases: TGTGCCAGCGGACTAACAGATACGCAGTATTTT.

J is TRBJ2-1 and V is TRBV5-4; 11 nucleotides match TRBD2. Germline trimming cut 2 bases from V and 5 bases from J; bases unmatched to any gene: 3. This CDR3 is 15 amino acids long. CDR1 is SGHNT and CDR2 is YYREEE in the germline V gene (reference sequence). The CDR3 nucleotides are TGTGCCAGCAGCTTAGGGACTAGCGGTAACAATGAGCAGTTCTTC. Protein product: CASSLGTSGNNEQFF.

This rearrangement joins TRBV7-3 to TRBJ2-3; D is unresolved. Trimming pared 5 bases from V and 4 bases from J, leaving 16 bases between. CDR1 SGHTA and CDR2 FQGTGA come from the germline V gene. The CDR3 consists of 15 residues. The CDR3 is CASSPNAQRADTQYF. CDR3 sequence (DNA): TGTGCCAGCAGCCCGAACGCCCAACGGGCAGATACGCAGTATTTT.

Points on this clone: The sample holds other DNA sequences that translate to the same CDR3. The rearrangement links TRBV5-1 to TRBJ1-3, with D possibly matching TRBD1 (5 bases). The V gene's germline CDR1 is SGHRS and CDR2 YFSETQ. The CDR3 is made up of 16 amino acids. Trimming removed 0 bases from V and 0 bases from J, with 10 bases in between. The CDR3 reads CASSLAGGSSGNTIYF. CDR3 sequence (DNA): TGCGCCAGCAGCTTGGCCGGGGGAAGCTCTGGAAACACCATATATTTT.

The chain joins TRBV9 to TRBJ1-5; TRBD1 matches 7 bases. Germline CDR1 and CDR2: SGDLS and YYNGEE. V shed 7 bases and J 4 bases; nucleotides not matched to a gene: 8. CDR3 length: 14 amino acids. In nucleotides, the CDR3 is TGTGCCAGCCTAGAGGGGGCGAGGAATCAGCCCCAGCATTTT. It encodes CASLEGARNQPQHF. The variable domain in full, completed from reference TRBV9 and TRBJ1-5, reads DSGVTQTPKHLITATGQRVTLRCSPRSGDLSVYWYQQSLDQGLQFLIQYYNGEERAKGNILERFSAQQFPDLHSELNLSSLELGDSALYFCASLEGARNQPQHFGDGTRLSIL.

This rearrangement joins TRBV7-2 to TRBJ2-4; 7 bases are shared with TRBD2. The CDR3 is 17 residues long. V dropped 2 bases and J dropped 4; count of bases not matched to a gene: 11. Germline lookup yields CDR1 SGHTA and CDR2 FQGNSA. The CDR3: CASSLYSLGGGKNIQYF. In DNA form, the CDR3 reads TGTGCCAGCAGCTTATATAGTTTGGGCGGGGGAAAAAACATTCAGTACTTC.

The rearrangement joins TRBV29-1 to TRBJ1-1; no definite D call. Trimming left V 3 bases short and J 0 bases short, with 8 bases between. The CDR3 contains 13 residues. Germline lookup yields CDR1 SQVTM and CDR2 ANQGSEA. The CDR3 DNA reads TGCAGCGTTGAGCAAAACATGAACACTGAAGCTTTCTTT. Translating it yields CSVEQNMNTEAFF.

V and J are TRBV7-3 and TRBJ2-1, with 8 positions matching TRBD2. CDR3 length: 14 residues. Trimming at V came to 5 bases and at J to 7 bases, leaving 7 bases not matched to a gene. Per germline, CDR1 SGHTA and CDR2 FQGTGA. The CDR3 loop reads CASSPGTRNNEQFF. The CDR3 region has the DNA TGTGCCAGCAGCCCCGGGACTAGAAATAATGAGCAGTTCTTC. Using reference TRBV7-3 and TRBJ2-1 for the parts outside the CDR3, the full variable domain is GAGVSQTPSNKVTEKGKYVELRCDPISGHTALYWYRQSLGQGPEFLIYFQGTGAADDSGLPNDRFFAVRPEGSVSTLKIQRTERGDSAVYLCASSPGTRNNEQFFGPGTRLTVL.

This clone showed up just once. The chain carries TRBV5-6 and TRBJ2-1, with D possibly TRBD2 on 5 matching bases. The CDR3 spans 11 residues. Per the germline V gene, CDR1 is SGHDT and CDR2 is YYEEEE. V gave up 4 bases and J gave up 12 bases, with 11 bases separating them. The CDR3 region has the DNA TGTGCCAGCAGCCCCGGAGGCGTGCAGTTCTTC. It translates to CASSPGGVQFF.

The V and J genes are TRBV29-1 and TRBJ2-5; no definite D call. The CDR3 is 13 residues long. Trimming removed 5 bases from V and 4 bases from J, with 14 bases in between. Germline V gene data show CDR1 as SQVTM and CDR2 as ANQGSEA. The CDR3 DNA reads as TGCAGCGTTTTCGGAGCTAGTCGAGAGACCCAGTACTTC. It codes for CSVFGASRETQYF.

This clone was seen a single time. The chain is built from TRBV20-1 and TRBJ1-1; D unclear. Germline CDR1 and CDR2: DFQATT and SNEGSKA (reference sequence). Trimming took off 2 bases at V and 8 bases at J, with 6 bases between the two ends. The CDR3 is 10 amino acids. CDR3 amino acids: CSARITEAFF. The CDR3 nucleotides are TGCAGTGCTAGAATAACAGAAGCTTTCTTT.

This chain uses TRBV5-5 with TRBJ2-7; possibly TRBD1 for D (6 bases). This CDR3 is built from 14 residues. Germline CDR1 SGHKS, CDR2 YYEKEE (reference sequence). Trimming took 4 bases from V and 3 from J, leaving 14 bases between them. The CDR3 coding sequence is TGTGCCAGCAGCCCCGGGACACGCTTCTACGAGCAGTACTTC. Translated, it gives CASSPGTRFYEQYF.

The table lists this clone with a count of one. In DNA, the CDR3 is TGCGCCAGCAGTCAGGGTAAGACAGGCGTTAACTATGGCTACACCTTC. Its translation: CASSQGKTGVNYGYTF. This chain uses TRBV23-1 with TRBJ1-2; tentative D call: TRBD1 (6 bases). TRBV23-1 is annotated as an ORF whose role is uncertain. Trimming stripped 3 bases from V and 1 base from J, with 15 bases between. The CDR3 is 16 amino acids.

The V call is TRBV18, the J call TRBJ2-7; TRBD2 aligns across 7 bases. From germline, CDR1 is KGHSH and CDR2 LQKENI. V shed 3 bases, J shed 2 bases, and the junction held 4 bases outside the gene matches. This CDR3 spans 14 amino acids. CDR3 nucleotide sequence: TGTGCCAGCTCACCGGGGAGCGGGACCTACGAGCAGTACTTC. This codes for CASSPGSGTYEQYF.

The V gene is TRBV6-6, the J gene TRBJ2-3, with 7 bases matching TRBD2. Germline trimming cut 8 bases from V and 4 bases from J; bases unmatched to any gene: 9. Germline lookup yields CDR1 MNHNY and CDR2 SVGAGI (reference sequence). The CDR3 spans 14 residues. In nucleotides, the CDR3 is TGTGCCAGCTCTCCGCGGGGGATTCCAGATACGCAGTATTTT. This gives the protein CASSPRGIPDTQYF.